The 22 T cell receptor beta chains below all came from one sample that was sequenced in a study of neoadjuvant anti-PD-1 for oral cavity cancer. Time point defined: after neoadjuvant nivolumab, at surgical resection. Measured with immunoSEQ multiplex PCR; TCRdb has only the in-frame clones, and not every one. This table holds around 70,000 clones, approximately 85% found once. Sample: PBMCs, taken after nivolumab (anti-PD-1) treatment. These receptors all come from a person aged 35-79 years with oral cavity squamous cell carcinoma.

The J gene is TRBJ1-3, the V gene TRBV29-1; unclear D gene. CDR1 is SQVTM, CDR2 ANQGSEA, per germline. There are 13 residues in the CDR3. The V gene lost 2 bases and the J gene lost 2 bases, with 7 bases spanning the gap. Here the CDR3 DNA reads TGCAGCGTTGAACATAGCACTGGAAACACCATATATTTT. Translating it yields CSVEHSTGNTIYF.

The rearrangement joins TRBV7-2 to TRBJ2-7; either TRBD1 or TRBD2 may fit D (6 bases each). CDR3 length: 16 residues. CDR1 is SGHTA, CDR2 FQGNSA, per germline. V gave up 2 bases and J gave up 7 bases, with 21 bases separating them. CDR3 DNA sequence: TGTGCCAGCAGCTTACTGGGGGGCTTATCTACCGGGGAGCAGTACTTC. Protein: CASSLLGGLSTGEQYF.

This chain links TRBV25-1 with TRBJ1-1; TRBD1 agrees at 8 bases. Germline assignment: CDR1 MGHDK and CDR2 SYGVNS. The CDR3 length is 16 residues. The J segment lost 4 bases and the V segment lost 1 base, leaving 8 bases of the junction unmatched. The CDR3 DNA reads TGTGCCAGCAGTGAATTGGGGACAGGCCCGGCCACTGAAGCTTTCTTT. Translation: CASSELGTGPATEAFF. The full variable domain, rest sourced from reference TRBV25-1 and TRBJ1-1, is EADIYQTPRYLVIGTGKKITLECSQTMGHDKMYWYQQDPGMELHLIHYSYGVNSTEKGDLSSESTVSRIRTEHFPLTLESARPSHTSQYLCASSELGTGPATEAFFGQGTRLTVV.

The gene calls are TRBV6-6 and TRBJ2-1; 7 bases are shared with TRBD1. This CDR3 spans 13 amino acids. The ends lost 5 bases at V and 9 bases at J; junction bases unmatched: 7. Germline lookup yields CDR1 MNHNY and CDR2 SVGAGI (reference sequence). The CDR3 here is CASSRQGEGEQFF. The CDR3 nucleotides read TGTGCCAGCAGTCGACAGGGCGAGGGTGAGCAGTTCTTC.

This clone appeared a few times. The chain recombines TRBV10-2 with TRBJ2-1, with D uncertain. Looked up from germline, CDR1 is WSHSY and CDR2 is SAAADI. This CDR3 has 16 residues. V was shortened by 0 bases and J by 5 bases, with 14 bases between the two germline ends. The CDR3 region is CASSESAASFNNEQFF. As DNA, the CDR3 is TGCGCCAGCAGTGAGTCGGCCGCCTCTTTCAACAATGAGCAGTTCTTC.

This clone occurred a few times. Different DNA sequences within this sample yield the same CDR3. V usage is TRBV28 and J usage is TRBJ1-1; D gene ambiguous. The V end lost 6 bases, the J end lost 1 base, and 3 bases lay between the germline ends. The germline V gene has CDR1 MDHEN and CDR2 SYDVKM. The length of the CDR3 is 11 residues. CDR3 nucleotides: TGTGCCAGCAGGGAGAACACTGAAGCTTTCTTT. Translation: CASRENTEAFF.

This CDR3 reads CAISESGSGSSYNEQFF. As DNA, the CDR3 is TGTGCCATCAGTGAGTCGGGTAGCGGGAGCTCCTACAATGAGCAGTTCTTC. The chain employs TRBV10-3 and TRBJ2-1; 9 bases are shared with TRBD2. The CDR3 runs 17 residues. The germline gives CDR1 ENHRY, CDR2 SYGVKD. After removal of 0 bases from V and 0 bases from J, the junction contained 3 bases not matched to a gene.

The chain carries TRBV9 and TRBJ1-4, with D unclear. Germline values: CDR1 SGDLS, CDR2 YYNGEE. Trimming stripped 2 bases from V and 0 bases from J, with 11 bases between. CDR3 length: 16 amino acids. The CDR3, as DNA: TGTGCCAGCAGCGTTGGCAGGTCGGCAACTAATGAAAAACTGTTTTTT. It specifies CASSVGRSATNEKLFF.

This rearrangement joins TRBV7-6 to TRBJ2-1; 7 nucleotides agree with TRBD2. CDR1 SGHVS and CDR2 FNYEAQ come from the germline V gene. With 4 bases clipped from V and 7 bases from J, the junction kept 7 bases outside the gene matches. The CDR3 is made up of 14 amino acids. The CDR3 sequence is CASSSRTSSNEQFF. Here the CDR3 DNA reads TGTGCCAGCAGCTCAAGGACTAGTTCTAATGAGCAGTTCTTC.

This rearrangement joins TRBV5-1 to TRBJ1-1; the D is unclear. Looked up from germline, CDR1 is SGHRS and CDR2 is YFSETQ. CDR3 size: 14 residues. V lost 0 bases to trimming and J lost 0 bases, with 6 bases between them. In DNA form, the CDR3 reads TGCGCCAGCAGCTTGGGAGAACTGAACACTGAAGCTTTCTTT. Its translation: CASSLGELNTEAFF.

V and J are TRBV5-1 and TRBJ1-1, with 9 bases aligning to TRBD1. With V trimmed by 6 bases and J by 0 bases, 6 bases remained unmatched. CDR3 length: 15 amino acids. Germline V gene data show CDR1 as SGHRS and CDR2 as YFSETQ. DNA for the CDR3: TGCGCCAGCATGGGGGGACAGGGCATGAACACTGAAGCTTTCTTT. It translates to CASMGGQGMNTEAFF.

The chain couples TRBV28 to TRBJ1-2; D remains unclear. CDR3 length: 13 amino acids. CDR1 is MDHEN and CDR2 is SYDVKM in the germline V gene. Trimming shortened V by 5 bases and J by 4 bases, and 11 bases separated the two germline ends. CDR3 protein: CASSPPAIYGYTF. CDR3 DNA: TGTGCCAGCAGTCCCCCAGCAATCTATGGCTACACCTTC.

The chain uses TRBV29-1 and TRBJ1-5; D possibly corresponds to TRBD1 (5 bases). The CDR3 spans 12 residues. Trimming cost V 7 bases and J 9 bases, with 16 bases left between them. CDR1 is SQVTM and CDR2 is ANQGSEA in the germline V gene. Here the CDR3 DNA reads TGCAGCGCAGGACACTCCGTCGGGCCCCAGCATTTT. Translated, it gives CSAGHSVGPQHF.

This rearrangement joins TRBV19 to TRBJ1-2; no clear D. This CDR3 contains 15 residues. Germline V gene sequence: CDR1 LNHDA, CDR2 SQIVND (reference sequence). V lost 5 bases to trimming and J lost 3 bases, with 16 bases between them. DNA of the CDR3: TGTGCCAGTAGTCTTAGACCCGCACTTTACTATGGCTACACCTTC. Translation: CASSLRPALYYGYTF.

The chain has TRBV27 and TRBJ2-2; D gene uncertain. V lost 6 bases to trimming and J lost 4 bases, with 12 bases between them. The germline V gene encodes CDR1 MNHEY and CDR2 SMNVEV (reference sequence). The CDR3 length is 14 residues. The CDR3 coding sequence is TGTGCCAGCAGCCAACGAACCCCCACCGGGGAGCTGTTTTTT. Protein: CASSQRTPTGELFF.

The chain is built from TRBV30 and TRBJ2-2; no firm D call. The CDR3 has 12 amino acids. The germline V gene encodes CDR1 GTSNPN and CDR2 SVGIG (reference sequence). V gave up 3 bases and J gave up 4 bases, with 6 bases separating them. The CDR3 DNA reads as TGTGCCTGGAGCTTCTTCACCGGGGAGCTGTTTTTT. Its translation is CAWSFFTGELFF.

This clone came up a few times. This chain joins TRBV6-8 and TRBJ1-4; D uncertain. The ends were cut back, 6 bases at V and 8 bases at J, with 19 bases in the middle. Germline V gives CDR1 MNHGY, CDR2 SAAAGT. The CDR3 runs 15 residues. The CDR3 region has the DNA TGTGCCAGCAGCCCCCGCGGGCACCGCCAGGAAAAACTGTTTTTT. Its translation is CASSPRGHRQEKLFF.

V usage is TRBV2 and J usage is TRBJ2-5, with D tentatively TRBD1 or TRBD2 (5 bases each). The germline V gene has CDR1 SNHLY and CDR2 FYNNEI. This CDR3 region has 15 residues. V shed 9 bases and J shed 5 bases, with 22 bases lying between them. CDR3 bases: TGTGCCAGTCGGGACCAGTCATATTACGAGGAGACCCAGTACTTC. It encodes CASRDQSYYEETQYF.

The chain couples TRBV28 to TRBJ2-7; unclear D gene. Germline V gives CDR1 MDHEN, CDR2 SYDVKM. The ends were cut back, 7 bases at V and 0 bases at J, with 13 bases in the middle. This CDR3 region has 14 residues. CDR3 sequence: CASTLAVTSYEQYF. The DNA for the CDR3 is TGTGCCAGCACCCTTGCAGTGACCTCCTACGAGCAGTACTTC.

The chain uses TRBV4-1 and TRBJ2-7; perhaps D is TRBD1 or TRBD2 (7 bases each). Trimming took 1 base from V and 4 from J, leaving 17 bases between them. The germline CDR1 and CDR2 sequences are MGHRA and YSYEKL. CDR3 length equals 16 residues. The CDR3 is CASSQASGGGIYEQYF. CDR3 DNA: TGCGCCAGCAGCCAAGCCTCAGGGGGGGGTATTTACGAGCAGTACTTC.

The gene calls are TRBV13 and TRBJ2-7, with 8 bases that match TRBD1. The CDR3 sequence is 14 residues long. Germline CDR1 PRHDT, CDR2 FYEKMQ (reference sequence). V trimming: 3 bases; J trimming: 6 bases; junction bases outside the gene matches: 7. CDR3: CASSFGQGAGEQYF. CDR3 DNA: TGTGCCAGCAGCTTTGGCCAGGGGGCGGGCGAGCAGTACTTC.

This chain links TRBV7-3 with TRBJ2-1; D not certain. V gave up 1 base and J gave up 9 bases, with 19 bases separating them. This CDR3 contains 16 residues. Germline V lookup: CDR1 SGHTA, CDR2 FQGTGA. This chain's CDR3 is CASSLNSLGSTGEQFF. The DNA for the CDR3 is TGTGCCAGCAGCTTAAACAGTCTGGGCAGTACGGGTGAGCAGTTCTTC. Looking up the rest from reference TRBV7-3 and TRBJ2-1 gives the full variable domain: GAGVSQTPSNKVTEKGKYVELRCDPISGHTALYWYRQSLGQGPEFLIYFQGTGAADDSGLPNDRFFAVRPEGSVSTLKIQRTERGDSAVYLCASSLNSLGSTGEQFFGPGTRLTVL.